The table lists the clone carrying this T cell receptor beta chain with a count of one. Its antigen is not known. This entry is derived from a study of T cell responses to AZD1222 COVID-19 vaccine. The CDR3 is 14 amino acids. Between the trimmed V and J ends, which lost 2 bases and 7 bases, there was a span of 16 bases. CDR1 SGHRS and CDR2 YFSETQ come from the germline V gene. General study results and limits: Spike was spanned by vaccine-associated CD4 TCRs, which were dominant at 160-218 and 743-854.

TCRdb's copy holds only in-frame clones and misses some; the assay was immunoSEQ multiplex PCR. The repertoire holds about 150,000 clones, with around 92% as singletons. The TCR was taken from an adult who received the AZD1222 COVID-19 vaccine. The genes are TRBV5-1 and TRBJ2-7, with D maybe TRBD1 (5 bases). The material was peripheral blood, obtained 28 days after the second AZD1222 dose. The CDR3: CASSFGQGSREQYF. The CDR3 nucleotides read TGCGCCAGCAGCTTCGGGCAGGGATCTAGAGAGCAGTACTTC.